The sample holds many counts of the clone carrying this T cell receptor beta chain. These data come from a study of T cells in Graves' hyperthyroidism and ophthalmopathy. In germline, CDR1 is SGHTA, CDR2 FQGNSA. The V and J ends lost 2 bases and 2 bases, in that order; junction bases with no gene match: 11. This CDR3 comprises 18 residues. Authors of the study amplified TCR beta CDR3 regions from RNA transcripts. RT-PCR in the first round (using the HTBI primer set) targeted the TCR CDR3. TCRdb re-analysed the multiplex PCR reads in MiXCR, keeping a single row per CDR3 protein. Here the sample spans about 590,000 distinct CDR3 sequences, about 15% being singletons.

The chain carries TRBV7-2 and TRBJ2-3; 9 positions match TRBD2. The origin of this receptor is a woman between 25 and 40 years old with Graves' hyperthyroidism. The material sequenced was blood. The CDR3 here is CASSLKYYAGGNTDTQYF. As DNA, the CDR3 is TGTGCCAGCAGCTTAAAATATTATGCGGGAGGGAACACAGATACGCAGTATTTT.